A single sample gave rise to the 22 T cell receptor beta chains below, sequenced in a study of T-cell memory formation after mild COVID-19. TCRdb independently ran MiXCR on the 5' RACE reads; one entry per CDR3 protein. Of 100,000 to 150,000 distinct CDR3 sequences detected, 5% to 6.5% appear once; the ten largest clones hold about 2.2%. The sample was PBMCs or a T cell subset sorted from them (not recorded which). The origin of the receptors is an adult woman who had mild COVID-19 (a few samples of this study predate the infection). Cell type and time point are not known.

This clonotype was seen a handful of times. The chain links TRBV12-3 or TRBV12-4 to TRBJ1-2, with 7 nucleotides matching TRBD1. The CDR3 contains 14 residues. V was clipped by 6 bases and J by 2 bases; unmatched bases: 6. The CDR3 region has the DNA TGTGCCAGCAGCAGCCGGGACAGAAACTATGGCTACACCTTC. Translated, it gives CASSSRDRNYGYTF.

This clonotype occurred a few times. The CDR3, as DNA: TGCAGCGCCACCGGGGGGGTCTATGGCTACACCTTC. It specifies CSATGGVYGYTF. The V and J genes are TRBV29-1 and TRBJ1-2; tentative D call: TRBD1 (5 bases). The germline V gene has CDR1 SQVTM and CDR2 ANQGSEA. The CDR3 has 12 residues. The V end was cut by 7 bases, the J end by 4 bases, with 13 bases between. Combining the CDR3 with reference TRBV29-1 and TRBJ1-2 gives the whole variable domain SAVISQKPSRDICQRGTSLTIQCQVDSQVTMMFWYRQQPGQSLTLIATANQGSEATYESGFVIDKFPISRPNLTFSTLTVSNMSPEDSSIYLCSATGGVYGYTFGSGTRLTVV.

The chain couples TRBV24-1 to TRBJ2-5; no clear D gene. Germline assignment: CDR1 KGHDR and CDR2 SFDVKD. The V end was cut by 7 bases, the J end by 3 bases, with 11 bases between. The CDR3 has 13 amino acids. The CDR3 is CATSGLREETQYF. In DNA form, the CDR3 reads TGTGCCACCAGCGGCCTTAGGGAAGAGACCCAGTACTTC.

This clonotype has a count of ten or more. CDR3 amino acids: CASSLKDRSTGELFF. The CDR3 nucleotides read TGTGCCAGCAGCCTTAAAGACAGATCCACCGGGGAGCTGTTTTTT. The genes are TRBV5-6 and TRBJ2-2; possible D gene TRBD1, 5 bases. CDR3 size: 15 residues. Germline V lookup: CDR1 SGHDT, CDR2 YYEEEE. The V end was cut by 4 bases, the J end by 4 bases, with 14 bases between.

The chain links TRBV11-3 to TRBJ1-1; D not resolved. There are 15 residues in the CDR3. Germline CDR1 SGHNT, CDR2 YENEEA. V lost 1 base and J lost 4, with 13 bases in between. The CDR3 here is CASSLGPGGGTEAFF. The DNA for the CDR3 is TGTGCCAGCAGCTTAGGTCCAGGTGGAGGCACTGAAGCTTTCTTT.

This clonotype was seen repeatedly, ten times or more. The rearrangement uses TRBV12-3 or TRBV12-4 and TRBJ2-6, with 7 bases fitting TRBD1. This CDR3 is 15 amino acids long. With V trimmed by 6 bases and J by 2 bases, 4 bases remained unmatched. The CDR3 DNA reads TGTGCCAGCAGCCTTGACAGGGCTGGGGCCAACGTCCTGACTTTC. This sequence encodes CASSLDRAGANVLTF.

The rearrangement links TRBV4-1 to TRBJ2-4; D is unclear. Per germline, CDR1 MGHRA and CDR2 YSYEKL. The CDR3 runs to 16 residues. The V end was cut by 1 base, the J end by 0 bases, with 10 bases between. CDR3 residues: CASSQGLGLAKNIQYF. CDR3 nucleotides: TGCGCCAGCAGCCAAGGACTGGGGTTAGCCAAAAACATTCAGTACTTC.

This clonotype has ten or more counts. V and J are TRBV5-5 and TRBJ1-2, with a tentative D call TRBD1 (5 bases). The V gene's germline CDR1 is SGHKS and CDR2 YYEKEE (reference sequence). This CDR3 is built from 14 residues. Trimming left V 2 bases short and J 5 bases short, with 13 bases between. CDR3 protein: CASSLPGTHYGYTF. CDR3 in DNA: TGTGCCAGCAGCTTACCCGGGACTCATTATGGCTACACCTTC. The full variable domain, its missing parts supplied by reference TRBV5-5 and TRBJ1-2, is DAGVTQSPTHLIKTRGQQVTLRCSPISGHKSVSWYQQVLGQGPQFIFQYYEKEERGRGNFPDRFSARQFPNYSSELNVNALLLGDSALYLCASSLPGTHYGYTFGSGTRLTVV.

This clonotype was detected ten times or more. J is TRBJ1-2 and V is TRBV6-5, with D unclear. The CDR3 runs to 18 residues. The germline V gene has CDR1 MNHEY and CDR2 SVGAGI. V shed 5 bases and J shed 7 bases, with 29 bases lying between them. The CDR3 reads CASSRPGRPGLAFRGYTF. CDR3 sequence (DNA): TGTGCCAGCAGTCGTCCGGGGAGACCAGGATTAGCCTTTCGTGGCTACACCTTC.

This clonotype was seen a few times. J is TRBJ1-1 and V is TRBV24-1; no definite D call. The V end lost 5 bases, the J end lost 0 bases, and 6 bases lay between the germline ends. Germline-derived CDR1 and CDR2 are KGHDR and SFDVKD. The CDR3 consists of 13 residues. As DNA, the CDR3 is TGTGCCACCAGTGGGGCGGTGAACACTGAAGCTTTCTTT. Protein sequence: CATSGAVNTEAFF.

This clonotype was found many times. The chain carries TRBV5-1 and TRBJ2-7; D is ambiguous. The V and J ends lost 0 bases and 6 bases respectively, with 13 bases between them. The CDR3 is 14 amino acids. In germline, CDR1 is SGHRS, CDR2 YFSETQ. CDR3 in DNA: TGCGCCAGCAGCTTGGGTCTATCAGAAGGCGAGCAGTACTTC. It encodes CASSLGLSEGEQYF.

V and J are TRBV20-1 and TRBJ2-1, with D uncertain. The CDR3 loop spans 15 amino acids. CDR1 and CDR2 from the germline V gene are DFQATT and SNEGSKA (reference sequence). The V end was cut by 1 base, the J end by 7 bases, with 17 bases between. The CDR3 here is CSARVGRRAGNEQFF. CDR3 DNA sequence: TGCAGTGCTAGAGTTGGTAGAAGGGCCGGAAATGAGCAGTTCTTC.

This clonotype has ten or more counts. The chain combines TRBV5-1 with TRBJ1-1; 10 bases fit TRBD1. The CDR3 extends over 14 amino acids. Germline values: CDR1 SGHRS, CDR2 YFSETQ. With 4 bases clipped from V and 6 bases from J, the junction kept 6 bases outside the gene matches. CDR3 amino acids: CASSIGDRGSEAFF. CDR3 coding DNA: TGCGCCAGCAGCATAGGGGACAGGGGCTCTGAAGCTTTCTTT.

This clonotype was seen a few times. The chain has TRBV5-1 and TRBJ1-5; D is unresolved. Germline assignment: CDR1 SGHRS and CDR2 YFSETQ. Trimming shortened V by 1 base and J by 4 bases, and 12 bases separated the two germline ends. There are 15 residues in the CDR3. CDR3: CASSLFGQENQPQHF. The DNA for the CDR3 is TGCGCCAGCAGCTTGTTCGGTCAAGAAAATCAGCCCCAGCATTTT. Full variable domain (rest looked up from reference TRBV5-1 and TRBJ1-5): KAGVTQTPRYLIKTRGQQVTLSCSPISGHRSVSWYQQTPGQGLQFLFEYFSETQRNKGNFPGRFSGRQFSNSRSEMNVSTLELGDSALYLCASSLFGQENQPQHFGDGTRLSIL.

This clonotype has ten or more counts. The rearrangement uses TRBV27 and TRBJ1-4, with 7 bases fitting TRBD1. CDR1 is MNHEY and CDR2 is SMNVEV in the germline V gene (reference sequence). The J segment lost 14 bases and the V segment lost 0 bases, leaving 9 bases of the junction unmatched. This CDR3 spans 14 amino acids. DNA of the CDR3: TGTGCCAGCAGTTTATCGAGGGATACAGGGGTGCTGTTTTTT. It translates to CASSLSRDTGVLFF.

The V call is TRBV11-2, the J call TRBJ1-3; D remains unclear. The CDR3 has 18 amino acids. Germline V gene lookup returns CDR1 SGHAT and CDR2 FQNNGV. The germline V and J ends were trimmed by 4 bases and 0 bases, with 19 bases remaining between them. The DNA for the CDR3 is TGTGCCAGCAGCTCCCTACAGAGAACCAAAGACTCTGGAAACACCATATATTTT. Translating gives CASSSLQRTKDSGNTIYF.

This clonotype has at least ten counts. The chain is built from TRBV7-2 and TRBJ2-3; no clear D gene. Looked up from germline, CDR1 is SGHTA and CDR2 is FQGNSA. The CDR3 sequence is 15 residues long. V lost 3 bases and J 1 base, leaving 11 bases between the germline ends. CDR3 sequence: CASSFVGVRTDTQYF. CDR3 bases: TGTGCCAGCAGCTTCGTAGGTGTTCGCACAGATACGCAGTATTTT.

Details on this clonotype: Being one base from a much bigger clone, this may be a read error. This chain joins TRBV5-1 and TRBJ1-2; D ambiguous. The germline CDR1 and CDR2 sequences are SGHRS and YFSETQ. The CDR3 has 12 residues. Trimming took off 3 bases at V and 8 bases at J, with 11 bases between the two ends. The CDR3 DNA reads TGCGCCAGCAGCTCCGGACCCGCCGGCTACACCTTC. Translation gives CASSSGPAGYTF.

The gene calls are TRBV20-1 and TRBJ1-1, with 7 bases that match TRBD1. The length of the CDR3 is 11 residues. With V trimmed by 6 bases and J by 8 bases, 6 bases remained unmatched. Looked up from germline, CDR1 is DFQATT and CDR2 is SNEGSKA (reference sequence). For the CDR3, the DNA is TGCAGTGCGAGGGACAGCCCCGAAGCTTTCTTT. It translates to CSARDSPEAFF.

The table lists this clonotype with many counts. J is TRBJ2-7 and V is TRBV5-1; no firm D call. The germline V and J ends were trimmed by 1 base and 2 bases, with 10 bases remaining between them. The CDR3 runs to 14 residues. Germline V CDR1 and CDR2: SGHRS, YFSETQ. CDR3 in amino acids: CASSLNSGAYEQYF. The CDR3 DNA sequence: TGCGCCAGCAGCTTGAATAGTGGGGCCTACGAGCAGTACTTC. Combining the CDR3 with reference TRBV5-1 and TRBJ2-7 gives the whole variable domain KAGVTQTPRYLIKTRGQQVTLSCSPISGHRSVSWYQQTPGQGLQFLFEYFSETQRNKGNFPGRFSGRQFSNSRSEMNVSTLELGDSALYLCASSLNSGAYEQYFGPGTRLTVT.

In its sample, this clonotype was seen a few times. J is TRBJ1-1 and V is TRBV12-3 or TRBV12-4; tentative D call: TRBD1 (6 bases). Trimming left V 3 bases short and J 5 bases short, with 13 bases between. This CDR3 spans 14 amino acids. This chain's CDR3 is CASSFRGASTEAFF. CDR3 bases: TGTGCCAGCAGTTTTCGGGGGGCGAGTACTGAAGCTTTCTTT.

In its sample, this clonotype was seen many times. This sequence joins TRBV12-3 or TRBV12-4 and TRBJ2-1; 9 nucleotides line up with TRBD2. This CDR3 comprises 15 residues. The ends lost 6 bases at V and 7 bases at J; junction bases unmatched: 10. CDR3 sequence: CASSLAGNPGNEQFF. In DNA, the CDR3 is TGTGCCAGCAGCCTAGCGGGAAACCCGGGGAATGAGCAGTTCTTC.